These 17 T cell receptor beta chains were sequenced from one sample in a study of CD8+ T cells in alopecia areata. Treatment noted: oral pan-JAK inhibitor, 5-10 mg twice daily. Reverse transcription of extracted RNA yielded cDNA, which provided the sequencing template. The repertoire was sequenced with immunoSEQ multiplex PCR; TCRdb's copy has only in-frame clones and lacks some. The sample yields around 200,000 clones, 45% to 65% seen once. Sample: CD4+ T cells sorted from blood, taken at week 4, from a patient treated with tofacitinib. Source of these receptors: a human donor with alopecia areata.

The chain joins TRBV7-9 to TRBJ2-7; TRBD1 agrees at 7 bases. Germline loops: CDR1 SEHNR, CDR2 FQNEAQ (reference sequence). Germline trimming cut 5 bases from V and 5 bases from J; bases unmatched to any gene: 9. The CDR3 is 14 residues long. This CDR3 reads CASSPTGLRDEQYF. CDR3 bases: TGTGCCAGCAGCCCGACAGGGCTGAGGGACGAGCAGTACTTC.

This chain connects TRBV7-2 to TRBJ2-1; a possible D gene is TRBD2 (5 bases). Trimming took off 4 bases at V and 5 bases at J, with 12 bases between the two ends. CDR1 is SGHTA, CDR2 FQGNSA, per germline. There are 14 residues in the CDR3. The CDR3 sequence is CASSSRQRDNEQFF. DNA for the CDR3: TGTGCCAGCAGCTCACGTCAGAGGGACAATGAGCAGTTCTTC.

As concerns this clone: The same CDR3 also results from other DNA sequences found in this sample. The genes are TRBV7-2 and TRBJ2-7, with 7 positions matching TRBD2. The CDR3 contains 14 residues. V dropped 2 bases and J dropped 3; count of bases not matched to a gene: 4. Per the germline V gene, CDR1 is SGHTA and CDR2 is FQGNSA. The CDR3 coding sequence is TGTGCCAGCAGCTTACTAGGGAGGGTCTACGAGCAGTACTTC. This sequence encodes CASSLLGRVYEQYF. Combining the CDR3 with reference TRBV7-2 and TRBJ2-7 gives the whole variable domain GAGVSQSPSNKVTEKGKDVELRCDPISGHTALYWYRQSLGQGLEFLIYFQGNSAPDKSGLPSDRFSAERTGGSVSTLTIQRTQQEDSAVYLCASSLLGRVYEQYFGPGTRLTVT.

The CDR3 coding sequence is TGTGCCTGGAGCGCGACCGGCCTTAATGAAAAACTGTTTTTT. Protein product: CAWSATGLNEKLFF. This chain connects TRBV30 to TRBJ1-4; D unresolved. CDR1 and CDR2 (germline): GTSNPN, SVGIG (reference sequence). With 3 bases removed from V and 4 bases from J, the gap between germline ends came to 12 bases. The CDR3 sequence is 14 residues long. Supplemented by reference TRBV30 and TRBJ1-4, the full variable domain reads SQTIHQWPATLVQPVGSPLSLECTVEGTSNPNLYWYRQAAGRGLQLLFYSVGIGQISSEVPQNLSASRPQDRQFILSSKKLLLSDSGFYLCAWSATGLNEKLFFGSGTQLSVL.

The chain carries TRBV7-9 and TRBJ1-1, with 10 positions matching TRBD1. Per the germline V gene, CDR1 is SEHNR and CDR2 is FQNEAQ (reference sequence). The CDR3 is 15 amino acids. Germline trimming cut 5 bases from V and 1 base from J; bases unmatched to any gene: 4. The CDR3 nucleotides are TGTGCCAGCAGCCCGAGACAGGGGGCGAACACTGAAGCTTTCTTT. Protein product: CASSPRQGANTEAFF.

This clone was seen a few times. The chain employs TRBV30 and TRBJ2-1; 14 bases match TRBD2. The V and J ends lost 1 base and 0 bases, in that order; junction bases with no gene match: 8. The CDR3 totals 19 residues. Germline values: CDR1 GTSNPN, CDR2 SVGIG (reference sequence). The CDR3 spells CAWSESGLAGDASYNEQFF. The CDR3 coding sequence is TGTGCCTGGAGTGAGTCGGGACTAGCGGGGGACGCCTCCTACAATGAGCAGTTCTTC.

The sample holds a few counts of this clone. The CDR3 nucleotides read TGTGCCAGCAGCCACCGGGACAGGGGATACGAGCAGTACTTC. It is translated as CASSHRDRGYEQYF. The gene calls are TRBV16 and TRBJ2-7; TRBD1 matches at 10 bases. The germline V gene has CDR1 KGHSY and CDR2 FQNENV. The CDR3 has 14 amino acids. V gave up 3 bases and J gave up 4 bases; unmatched junction bases: 3.

The chain joins TRBV29-1 to TRBJ2-2; 8 bases match TRBD2. CDR3 length equals 13 residues. The germline V gene encodes CDR1 SQVTM and CDR2 ANQGSEA. J lost 7 bases, V lost 5 bases, and 6 bases had no gene match. This chain's CDR3 is CSVTGLAVGELFF. The DNA for the CDR3 is TGCAGCGTTACTGGACTAGCAGTCGGGGAGCTGTTTTTT.

CDR3 loop: CASSVADGGNYGYTF. The CDR3 DNA sequence: TGTGCCAGCAGCGTCGCAGACGGGGGGAACTATGGCTACACCTTC. The V gene is TRBV9, the J gene TRBJ1-2, with D possibly matching TRBD1 (5 bases). The CDR3 sequence is 15 residues long. Trimming removed 2 bases from V and 2 bases from J, with 13 bases in between. From germline, CDR1 is SGDLS and CDR2 YYNGEE.

This clone was counted many times. J is TRBJ1-3 and V is TRBV21-1; TRBD1, the table's D call, was not compared with the DNA. TRBV21-1 is described as a pseudogene. CDR3 length: 14 residues. The CDR3 DNA reads TGTGCCAGCAGCAAAAAGGGGGCTGGAAACACCATATATTTT. This translates into CASSKKGAGNTIYF.

This clone was found a few times. The chain combines TRBV29-1 with TRBJ2-2, with 12 bases fitting TRBD2. Germline loops: CDR1 SQVTM, CDR2 ANQGSEA. CDR3 length: 13 residues. The CDR3 loop is CRAGLAGPGELFF. In DNA form, the CDR3 reads TGCAGGGCTGGACTAGCGGGACCCGGGGAGCTGTTTTTT.

This chain connects TRBV5-1 to TRBJ2-3; tentative D call: TRBD1 (6 bases). Germline CDR1 is SGHRS and CDR2 is YFSETQ. The CDR3 loop spans 15 amino acids. Trimming shortened V by 0 bases and J by 3 bases, and 11 bases separated the two germline ends. CDR3 sequence reads: CASSLEGHRTDTQYF. The CDR3 DNA reads as TGCGCCAGCAGCTTGGAGGGACACAGAACAGATACGCAGTATTTT.

The rearrangement uses TRBV5-1 and TRBJ2-5; no clear D gene. Germline V gives CDR1 SGHRS, CDR2 YFSETQ. The ends were cut back, 0 bases at V and 8 bases at J, with 11 bases in the middle. This CDR3 comprises 13 residues. CDR3 sequence (DNA): TGCGCCAGCAGCTTGGCCCTGGCGGAAACCCAGTACTTC. Translating gives CASSLALAETQYF.

The V and J genes are TRBV6-5 and TRBJ1-3, with D uncertain. The CDR3 sequence is 14 residues long. Germline V CDR1 and CDR2: MNHEY, SVGAGI. Deletions cut 7 bases from V and 0 bases from J, with 10 bases between. The CDR3 sequence: CASKDRYSGNTIYF. The CDR3 DNA follows: TGTGCCAGCAAGGACCGCTACTCTGGAAACACCATATATTTT.

The chain is built from TRBV29-1 and TRBJ1-2; D perhaps matches TRBD1 (5 bases). The V gene's germline CDR1 is SQVTM and CDR2 ANQGSEA. The length of the CDR3 is 13 residues. V was trimmed by 4 bases and J by 2 bases, leaving 11 bases between them. CDR3 sequence reads: CSVVRDVNYGYTF. Written as DNA, the CDR3 is TGCAGCGTTGTCCGGGACGTAAACTATGGCTACACCTTC.

The V and J genes are TRBV29-1 and TRBJ1-5; D remains unclear. V lost 6 bases to trimming and J lost 5 bases, with 11 bases between them. CDR3 length equals 12 residues. The germline V gene has CDR1 SQVTM and CDR2 ANQGSEA. CDR3 DNA sequence: TGCAGCGTCGTGGACGGGGATCAGCCCCAGCATTTT. Its translation is CSVVDGDQPQHF. Full variable domain (missing parts from reference TRBV29-1 and TRBJ1-5): SAVISQKPSRDICQRGTSLTIQCQVDSQVTMMFWYRQQPGQSLTLIATANQGSEATYESGFVIDKFPISRPNLTFSTLTVSNMSPEDSSIYLCSVVDGDQPQHFGDGTRLSIL.

This clone was detected many times. In DNA form, the CDR3 reads TGCGCCAGCAGTCATCCCAGACTGAACACTGAAGCTTTCTTT. Its translation: CASSHPRLNTEAFF. The chain recombines TRBV23-1 with TRBJ1-1; the D is unclear. TRBV23-1 is identified as an open reading frame with a role that is uncertain. V was shortened by 3 bases and J by 0 bases, with 8 bases between the two germline ends. There are 14 residues in the CDR3.